These T cell receptor beta chains were read from a single sample in a study of regulatory T cells in long-lasting Graves disease. One entry per CDR3 protein results from TCRdb running MiXCR on the multiplex PCR reads. The sample records a few hundred thousand distinct CDR3 sequences, roughly 18% being singletons. The same sample was also used in a study of T cells in Graves' hyperthyroidism and ophthalmopathy.

Source: peripheral blood mononuclear cells (PBMCs), taken at new diagnosis, from a patient treated with antithyroid drugs. The receptors here all came from a woman in her 30s with Graves disease. Each CDR3 is given with its conserved first and last residue. The D gene is left open where the match is weak. Size values are once, few and many counts, or a class for expanded clones, and some rows have none.

d_call,v_call,j_call,clone_size,cdr3_nt,cdr3_aa
NA,TRBV6-1,TRBJ2-3,many,TGTGCCAGCAGTCCTAACCCTGGTGGGGACACGCAGTATTTT,CASSPNPGGDTQYF
NA,TRBV11-2,TRBJ2-5,few,TGTGCCAGCAGCCCCGGACTGGGTTTATCCCAGTACTTC,CASSPGLGLSQYF
NA,TRBV6-1,TRBJ1-6,few,TGTGCCAGCAGTCCCCGGCGGGACGGTAATTCACCCCTCCACTTT,CASSPRRDGNSPLHF
NA,TRBV19,TRBJ1-6,many,TGTGCCAGTAGTGTACGGCCTGTTAATTCACCCCTCCACTTT,CASSVRPVNSPLHF
NA,TRBV18,TRBJ2-7,many,TGTGCCAGCTCACCACCAGGGTCCTACGAGCAGTACTTC,CASSPPGSYEQYF
TRBD2,TRBV3-1,TRBJ2-3,NA,TGTGCCAGCAGCCGAATAGCGGGGGTTGAAGATACGCAGTATTTT,CASSRIAGVEDTQYF
NA,TRBV5-1,TRBJ1-2,many,TGCGCCAGCAGCCTGGCAGTTCAGTATGGCTACACCTTC,CASSLAVQYGYTF
NA,TRBV11-1,TRBJ2-2,many,TGTGCCAGCAGCTTATACTTAAGCGCCGGGGAGCTGTTTTTT,CASSLYLSAGELFF
TRBD2,TRBV6-2/TRBV6-3,TRBJ2-1,many,TGTGCCAGCAGCGGACTAGCATACAATGAGCAGTTCTTC,CASSGLAYNEQFF
NA,TRBV14,TRBJ2-1,many,TGTGCCAGCAGCCAAGAGGTTTGGGACCGATACAACAATGAGCAGTTCTTC,CASSQEVWDRYNNEQFF
NA,TRBV20-1,TRBJ1-1,many,TGCAGTGCGTTCATCTCCGGGCAAGCTTTCTTT,CSAFISGQAFF
TRBD2,TRBV24-1,TRBJ2-3,many,TGTGCCACCAGTGAACCAACTAGCGGGGGGGCAGATACGCAGTATTTT,CATSEPTSGGADTQYF
TRBD1,TRBV25-1,TRBJ2-1,many,TGTGCCAGCAGTGACCTTACAGGGGGTCTCTACAATGAGCAGTTCTTC,CASSDLTGGLYNEQFF
NA,TRBV20-1,TRBJ1-1,many,TGCAGTGCTAGAGATCAGAGGCCGGGGCGCACTGAAGCTTTCTTT,CSARDQRPGRTEAFF
NA,TRBV19,TRBJ2-1,many,TGTGCCAGTAGTATAGAAGACCTCCCGGCGGGCAATGAGCAGTTCTTC,CASSIEDLPAGNEQFF
NA,TRBV18,TRBJ1-2,many,TGTGCCAGCTCACCAGCCGGGGGATATGGCTACACCTTC,CASSPAGGYGYTF
NA,TRBV18,TRBJ1-5,many,TGTGCCAGCTCACCTGACCCGGACGGCCATCAGCCCCAGCATTTT,CASSPDPDGHQPQHF
TRBD1,TRBV5-1,TRBJ1-4,many,TGCGCCAGCAGCCGCCTGGGGACAGCTAATGAAAAACTGTTTTTT,CASSRLGTANEKLFF
TRBD1,TRBV5-1,TRBJ2-1,NA,TGCGCCAGCAGCCTCAGATCTACAGGGGGCACCTACAATGAGCAGTTCTTC,CASSLRSTGGTYNEQFF
TRBD1,TRBV7-2,TRBJ2-1,many,TGTGCCAGCAGCTTAGTCGGACAGGTGACTTACAATGAGCAGTTCTTC,CASSLVGQVTYNEQFF
NA,TRBV20-1,TRBJ1-1,many,TGCAGTGCTAGGGGGGGACCTAACACTGAAGCTTTCTTT,CSARGGPNTEAFF
NA,TRBV6-5,TRBJ1-1,many,TGTGCCAGCAGTTATTCGGTCCAGGGGCGCACTGAAGCTTTCTTT,CASSYSVQGRTEAFF
NA,TRBV29-1,TRBJ1-2,NA,TGCAGCGTTGAAGGGTCCAGGGTGGGGAGGAACTATGGCTACACCTTC,CSVEGSRVGRNYGYTF
NA,TRBV11-2,TRBJ2-3,NA,TGTGCCAGCAGCCCCGGGGTTGGCGGAGGGACCACAGATACGCAGTATTTT,CASSPGVGGGTTDTQYF
TRBD2,TRBV3-1,TRBJ2-3,many,TGTGCCAGCAGCCAAGATTTCCCTAGCGGGGTCTCAGATACGCAGTATTTT,CASSQDFPSGVSDTQYF
NA,TRBV5-1,TRBJ2-1,many,TGCGCCAGCAGCTACGGGCCCGACAATGAGCAGTTCTTC,CASSYGPDNEQFF
NA,TRBV9,TRBJ1-1,many,TGTGCCAGCACCCAGGGAATTGAGAACACTGAAGCTTTCTTT,CASTQGIENTEAFF
TRBD2,TRBV11-1,TRBJ2-5,many,TGTGCCAGCAGCTTAAGCGGGGGGTTCCAAGAGACCCAGTACTTC,CASSLSGGFQETQYF
NA,TRBV12-3/TRBV12-4,TRBJ1-3,many,TGTGCCAGCAGACATCCGAGCCGACGGAGCTCTGGAAACACCATATATTTT,CASRHPSRRSSGNTIYF
TRBD1,TRBV6-1,TRBJ1-2,many,TGTGCCAGCAGTGAAGGGGGGACAGGGGATTTTGGAGGCTACACCTTC,CASSEGGTGDFGGYTF
TRBD2,TRBV12-3/TRBV12-4,TRBJ2-7,NA,TGTGCCAGCAGTTTTGGCGGGGGGACCTACGAGCAGTACTTC,CASSFGGGTYEQYF
NA,TRBV12-3/TRBV12-4,TRBJ1-1,many,TGTGCCAGCAGTTTGGGGGGGGCGGCCACTGAAGCTTTCTTT,CASSLGGAATEAFF
TRBD2,TRBV20-1,TRBJ2-1,many,TGCAGTGCGCCCGGGACTAGCCTCTACAATGAGCAGTTCTTC,CSAPGTSLYNEQFF
TRBD1,TRBV7-3,TRBJ2-3,NA,TGTGCCAGCAGCCCCGGGACAGGGGAGGATACGCAGTATTTT,CASSPGTGEDTQYF
NA,TRBV6-2/TRBV6-3,TRBJ1-2,many,TGTGCCAGCAGTGAACGGGGGATAAATGGTGGCTACACCTTC,CASSERGINGGYTF
NA,TRBV5-1,TRBJ2-1,many,TGTGCCAGCAGCTTGTCTGGGGAGTTTGACAATGAGCAGTTCTTC,CASSLSGEFDNEQFF
TRBD1,TRBV7-9,TRBJ2-7,NA,TGTGCCAGCAGCTTAGGACCAGGGGGATCCTACGAGCAGTACTTC,CASSLGPGGSYEQYF
NA,TRBV20-1,TRBJ1-5,NA,TGCAGTGCTCACGGGGGGGGCTGGAGCAATCAGCCCCAGCATTTT,CSAHGGGWSNQPQHF
NA,TRBV4-1,TRBJ1-5,few,TGCGCCAGCAGCCAAGATTGGGGGGCCCCAATCAATCAGCCCCAGCATTTT,CASSQDWGAPINQPQHF
TRBD1,TRBV27,TRBJ2-2,many,TGTGCCAGCAGGACAGGGTCACCATTGTACGGGGAGCTGTTTTTT,CASRTGSPLYGELFF
NA,TRBV6-1,TRBJ1-1,many,TGTGCCAGCAGTGCGTTGAGCTCCACTGAAGCTTTCTTT,CASSALSSTEAFF
TRBD2,TRBV12-5,TRBJ2-4,many,TGTGCTAGTGGTTTGGTACCCGGGGGGGTAGCCAAAAACATTCAGTACTTC,CASGLVPGGVAKNIQYF
TRBD1,TRBV7-2,TRBJ2-2,many,TGTGCCAGCAGCGTCCGGGACAGGGTGAACACCGGGGAGCTGTTTTTT,CASSVRDRVNTGELFF
NA,TRBV5-1,TRBJ1-1,many,TGCGCCAGCAGCGACTGGGACCGAACCCCTGGGGACGCTTTCTTT,CASSDWDRTPGDAFF
TRBD2,TRBV5-1,TRBJ2-3,many,TGCGCCAGCAGCTTGGGGACTAGCGGGGTCACAGATACGCAGTATTTT,CASSLGTSGVTDTQYF
NA,TRBV18,TRBJ1-2,NA,TGTGCCAGCCTTCGGACAGACTCGGATTATGGCTACACCTTC,CASLRTDSDYGYTF
TRBD1,TRBV2,TRBJ1-5,once,TGTGCTAGCAGGGCAGAGGGGGCGGGTAGTCGGCCCCAGCATTTT,CASRAEGAGSRPQHF
NA,TRBV7-9,TRBJ1-1,many,TGTGCCAGCAGCTTACAACTACAGGCCCTTGAGGAAGCTTTCTTT,CASSLQLQALEEAFF
TRBD2,TRBV7-3,TRBJ2-1,many,TGTGCCAGCAGCCCCTCTAGCGGGGGGGCCAATGAGCAGTTCTTC,CASSPSSGGANEQFF
TRBD2,TRBV6-5,TRBJ2-3,many,TGTGCCAGCAGTTCCCTGGGGCGGGGGGTGAGCACAGATACGCAGTATTTT,CASSSLGRGVSTDTQYF
NA,TRBV5-4,TRBJ2-4,many,TGTGCCAGCAGCTTGATAGGCAGGGGTAGCGTGGACATTCAGTACTTC,CASSLIGRGSVDIQYF
NA,TRBV7-9,TRBJ1-2,many,TGTGCCAGCAGCTTACAGTTTGGGAACTATGGCTACACCTTC,CASSLQFGNYGYTF
TRBD1,TRBV14,TRBJ2-7,few,TGTGCCAGCAGCCAAGATAATTTTAGTATTTGGGACAGGGCCTACGAGCAGTACTTC,CASSQDNFSIWDRAYEQYF
TRBD2,TRBV11-2,TRBJ2-1,many,TGTGCCAGCAGCGGGCAAGGTGGGGGGGCCTACAATGAGCAGTTCTTC,CASSGQGGGAYNEQFF
NA,TRBV2,TRBJ1-2,many,TGTGCCAGCAGTGAAGCGGCTAGGTATGGCTACACCTTC,CASSEAARYGYTF
TRBD1,TRBV12-3/TRBV12-4,TRBJ2-1,NA,TGTGCCAGCACCCCGGGACAGGGGGGACAGGCGGGAGCTCAGCAGTTCTTC,CASTPGQGGQAGAQQFF
TRBD1,TRBV6-2/TRBV6-3,TRBJ1-1,many,TGTGCCAGCATCACCCCAGGGGGGATGTTTGAAGCTTTCTTT,CASITPGGMFEAFF